What follows are 11 T cell receptor beta chains derived from one specimen sequenced in a study of cytomegalovirus exposure and HLA in healthy donors. PCR involved 60 Vbeta and 13 Jbeta primers. The assay was immunoSEQ multiplex PCR, and TCRdb's table has in-frame clones only and misses some. The sample carries 85,000 to 100,000 clones, more than 70% recorded once. The specimen was PBMCs. The receptors originated from a woman in her forties in good health and CMV-seronegative.

The rearrangement joins TRBV5-5 to TRBJ1-5; D is undetermined. Per germline, CDR1 SGHKS and CDR2 YYEKEE (reference sequence). CDR3 length equals 14 residues. V lost 5 bases to trimming and J lost 3 bases, with 12 bases between them. CDR3 coding DNA: TGTGCCAGCAGTTCCCGACTGATCAATCAGCCCCAGCATTTT. Protein product: CASSSRLINQPQHF. The variable domain in full, completed from reference TRBV5-5 and TRBJ1-5, reads DAGVTQSPTHLIKTRGQQVTLRCSPISGHKSVSWYQQVLGQGPQFIFQYYEKEERGRGNFPDRFSARQFPNYSSELNVNALLLGDSALYLCASSSRLINQPQHFGDGTRLSIL.

The chain is built from TRBV28 and TRBJ2-3; 12 nucleotides line up with TRBD2. Germline trimming cut 6 bases from V and 0 bases from J; bases unmatched to any gene: 13. CDR3 length: 19 residues. Per germline, CDR1 MDHEN and CDR2 SYDVKM. The CDR3, as DNA: TGTGCCAGCAGCCCTTCGACTAGCGGGGGACCTACTAGCACAGATACGCAGTATTTT. This sequence encodes CASSPSTSGGPTSTDTQYF.

As concerns this clone: One junction end does not reproduce the germline sequence, and a read error may be involved. The chain is built from TRBV30 and TRBJ1-2; maybe TRBD1 (5 bases). Germline CDR1 is GTSNPN and CDR2 is SVGIG (reference sequence). The CDR3 is 12 amino acids. In nucleotides, the CDR3 is TGTGCCTGGTTGATCACAGGTGGCGGCTACCCCTTC. This gives the protein CAWLITGGGYPF.

The V gene is TRBV9, the J gene TRBJ2-2; D possibly corresponds to TRBD1 (6 bases). Germline loops: CDR1 SGDLS, CDR2 YYNGEE. Trimming removed 3 bases from V and 6 bases from J, with 18 bases in between. The CDR3 is 16 residues long. This CDR3 is CASSGPTGSRSGELFF. In nucleotides, the CDR3 is TGTGCCAGCAGCGGGCCAACAGGGTCTCGGTCCGGGGAGCTGTTTTTT. Full variable domain (missing parts from reference TRBV9 and TRBJ2-2): DSGVTQTPKHLITATGQRVTLRCSPRSGDLSVYWYQQSLDQGLQFLIQYYNGEERAKGNILERFSAQQFPDLHSELNLSSLELGDSALYFCASSGPTGSRSGELFFGEGSRLTVL.

With regard to this clone: This CDR3 is also generated by other DNA sequences in the sample. V and J are TRBV30 and TRBJ2-5; TRBD1 might be the D (6 bases). V shed 2 bases and J shed 0 bases, with 7 bases lying between them. Germline loops: CDR1 GTSNPN, CDR2 SVGIG (reference sequence). This CDR3 has 13 residues. Here the CDR3 DNA reads TGTGCCTGGAGTAGGGGGTACCAAGAGACCCAGTACTTC. Residues: CAWSRGYQETQYF. The full variable domain, its missing parts supplied by reference TRBV30 and TRBJ2-5, is SQTIHQWPATLVQPVGSPLSLECTVEGTSNPNLYWYRQAAGRGLQLLFYSVGIGQISSEVPQNLSASRPQDRQFILSSKKLLLSDSGFYLCAWSRGYQETQYFGPGTRLLVL.

This clone was found a few times. This rearrangement joins TRBV2 to TRBJ1-1; the match to TRBD1 covers 8 bases. Unmatched junction bases numbered 4, after V lost 3 bases and J lost 1 base. CDR1 is SNHLY, CDR2 FYNNEI, per germline. This CDR3 is built from 15 residues. The CDR3 DNA is TGTGCCAGCAGTGAGGAGCAGGGGGCGAACACTGAAGCTTTCTTT. It yields the protein CASSEEQGANTEAFF. Full variable domain (rest looked up from reference TRBV2 and TRBJ1-1): EPEVTQTPSHQVTQMGQEVILRCVPISNHLYFYWYRQILGQKVEFLVSFYNNEISEKSEIFDDQFSVERPDGSNFTLKIRSTKLEDSAMYFCASSEEQGANTEAFFGQGTRLTVV.

The chain employs TRBV7-3 and TRBJ2-5, with D possibly matching TRBD1 (5 bases). The CDR3 is 14 residues long. Germline V gives CDR1 SGHTA, CDR2 FQGTGA. V lost 1 base and J 4 bases, leaving 10 bases between the germline ends. This CDR3 reads CASSLNAGSETQYF. The CDR3 coding sequence is TGTGCCAGCAGCTTAAATGCAGGGTCAGAGACCCAGTACTTC.

The V call is TRBV15, the J call TRBJ2-7, with 8 bases identical to TRBD1. Germline values: CDR1 LNHNV, CDR2 YYDKDF (reference sequence). The CDR3 contains 15 residues. The J segment lost 1 base and the V segment lost 3 bases, leaving 5 bases of the junction unmatched. The CDR3 loop reads CATSREQGESYEQYF. CDR3 sequence (DNA): TGTGCCACCAGCAGGGAACAGGGGGAATCCTACGAGCAGTACTTC.

The V and J genes are TRBV15 and TRBJ2-1, with 12 nucleotides matching TRBD1. With V trimmed by 5 bases and J by 9 bases, 8 bases remained unmatched. The germline gives CDR1 LNHNV, CDR2 YYDKDF (reference sequence). The CDR3 is made up of 15 amino acids. The CDR3 region has the DNA TGTGCCACCAGCCGCCCCCGGGACAGGGGGCTTGAGCAGTTCTTC. Its translation: CATSRPRDRGLEQFF.

This clone was recorded once. The rearrangement links TRBV11-2 to TRBJ2-7; 9 bases line up with TRBD2. The CDR3 sequence is 14 residues long. Per germline, CDR1 SGHAT and CDR2 FQNNGV. V shed 4 bases and J 3 bases; nucleotides not matched to a gene: 4. CDR3 sequence reads: CASSSLAGRYEQYF. The CDR3, as DNA: TGTGCCAGCAGCTCGCTAGCGGGGCGCTACGAGCAGTACTTC.

The chain couples TRBV5-1 to TRBJ1-2, with TRBD1 matching over 8 bases. Germline V lookup: CDR1 SGHRS, CDR2 YFSETQ. V lost 2 bases, J lost 5 bases, and 5 bases stayed unmatched. The CDR3 length is 14 residues. CDR3 bases: TGCGCCAGCAGCTTTACAGGGGGAGGGTATGGCTACACCTTC. It yields the protein CASSFTGGGYGYTF.